This T cell receptor beta chain was documented in a study of T cell responses to AZD1222 COVID-19 vaccine (dated by TCRdb to the early 2020s). Regarding the complete study: A total of more than 230 trial participants underwent TCR sequencing, of whom 200 to 220 had received two doses of AZD1222 and approximately 26 had received two doses of the MenACWY control vaccine. Trial participants were enrolled by age into subgroups of 18-55, 56-69 and 70-plus years, and approximately 150, 30 and 60 TCR-sequenced participants, respectively, were included in these subgroups. The paper as a whole reports these results and caveats: The 56-69-year group was small, and its depth increase did not reach significance, likely because of low power. Vaccine-associated CD4 TCRs spanned the whole spike protein, with dominant responses in regions 160-218 and 743-854. Conclusions about previously exposed vaccinees are limited, since just a handful of AZD1222 recipients were seropositive for SARS-CoV-2 at baseline. Because no day 14 peak-response samples were available, repertoires were characterized only after the peak T cell response. Most participants were white British and females outnumbered males, and the authors suggested that clonal diversity may have been underestimated. After two AZD1222 doses, both the breadth and the depth of spike-specific TCRs were significantly higher than at day 0 and than in MenACWY recipients. Reportedly, almost half of the unique spike-specific TCRs recognized epitopes lying outside the regions that are mutated in the B.1.351 and B.1.1.7 variants.

The CDR3 regions of human TCRbeta chains were subjected to immunosequencing. As for how the authors treated the data: TCRs in the repertoires were compared against a reference library of SARS-CoV-2-specific TCRs that had been generated with the MIRA antigen-specificity platform. Breadth was defined as the fraction of unique TCRs that were SARS-CoV-2-associated, and depth was defined as the fraction of total T cells that were SARS-CoV-2-associated. Using the MIRA data, each spike-specific TCR was mapped to the spike region that the TCR reacts to and placed in a CD4 or CD8 class. Log10-transformed breadth and depth values were compared by one-way ANOVA with Sidak's multiple comparisons tests. TCRdb obtained this table from immuneACCESS and retained in-frame rearrangements with V and J assigned. These tables miss some clones; where compared with another copy, unresolved V genes account for less than half of the shortfall, and the remainder is unexplained. V, J and clone size derive from that table, while D and trimming were established from the DNA sequence. For this sample there are 95,000 to 150,000 clones; approximately 92% appear just once. Approximately 7.9% of the sample belongs to the ten largest clones.

Points on this clone: Its antigen is still unknown. The record has no base qualities; no much larger clone is one base away.

The CDR3, from cysteine to phenylalanine, totals 18 residues. Only the CDR3 portion is preserved as DNA: 54 bases, with reading frame beginning at the first base. Here V drops 2 bases and J drops 2 bases, and the junction holds 11 bases not matched to any gene. From the germline V gene, CDR1 is SGHTA and CDR2 is FQGNSA. According to the study, the label for this sample's time point signals: about 28 days (+/-7) after the second vaccine dose. Because spike-specific TCR depth and breadth did not differ between the two schedules, AZD1222 recipients who got a second dose at roughly 4 weeks were pooled with those who got a second dose at roughly 12 weeks. Vaccinee samples were obtained from the UK trials COV001 and COV002, which included a single-blind randomized controlled phase 2/3 trial of AZD1222 (ChAdOx1 nCoV-19) in healthy adults. For TCRbeta chain sequencing, PBMC samples from trial participants were taken at day 0 and at day 28 after the second dose.

Sample: peripheral blood, taken 28 days after the second AZD1222 dose. The V and J segments used are TRBV7-2 and TRBJ2-7; TRBD2 lines up with 11 middle nucleotides. This receptor was obtained from an adult who received the AZD1222 COVID-19 vaccine. The nucleotide sequence reads TGTGCCAGCAGCTTACGACTAGCGGGGAGGCGTGCGACCTACGAGCAGTACTTC. This gives the protein CASSLRLAGRRATYEQYF.